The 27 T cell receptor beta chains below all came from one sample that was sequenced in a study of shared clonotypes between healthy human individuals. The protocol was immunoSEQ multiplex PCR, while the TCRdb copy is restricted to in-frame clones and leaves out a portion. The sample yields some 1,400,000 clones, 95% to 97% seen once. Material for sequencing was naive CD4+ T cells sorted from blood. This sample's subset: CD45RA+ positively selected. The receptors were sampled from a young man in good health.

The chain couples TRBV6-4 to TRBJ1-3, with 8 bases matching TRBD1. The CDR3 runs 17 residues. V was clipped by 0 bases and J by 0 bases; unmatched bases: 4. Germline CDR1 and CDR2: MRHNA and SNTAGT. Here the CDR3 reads CASSDSTGGNSGNTIYF. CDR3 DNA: TGTGCCAGCAGTGACTCAACAGGGGGGAACTCTGGAAACACCATATATTTT.

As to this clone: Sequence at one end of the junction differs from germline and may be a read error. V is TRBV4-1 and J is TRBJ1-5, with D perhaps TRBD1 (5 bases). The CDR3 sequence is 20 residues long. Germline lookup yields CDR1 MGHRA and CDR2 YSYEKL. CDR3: CASSQLTGLVPKHSDQPQHF. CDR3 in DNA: TGCGCCAGCAGCCAACTAACAGGTCTTGTTCCTAAACATAGCGATCAGCCCCAGCATTTT.

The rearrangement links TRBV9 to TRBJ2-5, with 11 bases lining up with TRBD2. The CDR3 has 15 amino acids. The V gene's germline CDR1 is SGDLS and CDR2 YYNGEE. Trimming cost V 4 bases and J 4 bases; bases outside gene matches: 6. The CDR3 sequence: CASSFTGTSGETQYF. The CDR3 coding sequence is TGTGCCAGCAGCTTCACCGGGACTAGCGGAGAGACCCAGTACTTC.

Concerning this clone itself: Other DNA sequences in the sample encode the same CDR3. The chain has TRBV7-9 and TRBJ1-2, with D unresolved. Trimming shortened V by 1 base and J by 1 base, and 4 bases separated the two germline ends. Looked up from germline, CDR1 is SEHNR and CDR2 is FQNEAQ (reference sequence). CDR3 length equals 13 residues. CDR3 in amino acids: CASSLGGNYGYTF. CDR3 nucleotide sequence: TGTGCCAGCAGCTTAGGGGGTAACTATGGCTACACCTTC.

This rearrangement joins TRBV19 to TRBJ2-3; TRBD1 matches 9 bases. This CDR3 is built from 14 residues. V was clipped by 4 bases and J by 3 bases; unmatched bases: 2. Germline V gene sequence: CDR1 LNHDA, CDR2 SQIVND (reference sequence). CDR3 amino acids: CASSTGTGTDTQYF. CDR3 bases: TGTGCCAGTAGTACTGGGACAGGGACAGATACGCAGTATTTT.

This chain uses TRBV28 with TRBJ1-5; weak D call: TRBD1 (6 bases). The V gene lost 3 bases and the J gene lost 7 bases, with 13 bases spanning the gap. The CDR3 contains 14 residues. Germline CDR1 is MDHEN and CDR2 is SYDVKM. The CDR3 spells CASSLPGAYQPQHF. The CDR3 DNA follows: TGTGCCAGCAGTTTGCCAGGGGCTTACCAGCCCCAGCATTTT. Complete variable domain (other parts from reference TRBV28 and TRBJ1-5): DVKVTQSSRYLVKRTGEKVFLECVQDMDHENMFWYRQDPGLGLRLIYFSYDVKMKEKGDIPEGYSVSREKKERFSLILESASTNQTSMYLCASSLPGAYQPQHFGDGTRLSIL.

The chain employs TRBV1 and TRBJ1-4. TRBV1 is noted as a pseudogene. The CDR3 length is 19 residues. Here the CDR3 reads CTSSQDSGTTFQFNEKLFF. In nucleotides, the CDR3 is TGCACCAGCAGCCAAGACTCAGGGACCACTTTCCAATTTAATGAAAAACTGTTTTTT.

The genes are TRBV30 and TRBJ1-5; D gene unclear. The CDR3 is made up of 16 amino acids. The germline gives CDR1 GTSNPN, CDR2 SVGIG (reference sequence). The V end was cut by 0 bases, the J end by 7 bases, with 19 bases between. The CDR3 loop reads CAWSVRLGRSGQPQHF. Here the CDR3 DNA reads TGTGCCTGGAGTGTACGTTTGGGCAGAAGTGGACAGCCCCAGCATTTT. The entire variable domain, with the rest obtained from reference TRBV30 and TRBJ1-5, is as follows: SQTIHQWPATLVQPVGSPLSLECTVEGTSNPNLYWYRQAAGRGLQLLFYSVGIGQISSEVPQNLSASRPQDRQFILSSKKLLLSDSGFYLCAWSVRLGRSGQPQHFGDGTRLSIL.

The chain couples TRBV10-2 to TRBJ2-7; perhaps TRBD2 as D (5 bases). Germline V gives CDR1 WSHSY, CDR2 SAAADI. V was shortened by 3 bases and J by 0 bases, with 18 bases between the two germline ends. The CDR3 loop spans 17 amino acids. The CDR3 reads CASSEYVGGRNSYEQYF. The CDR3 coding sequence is TGCGCCAGCAGTGAATATGTAGGCGGGCGGAACTCCTACGAGCAGTACTTC.

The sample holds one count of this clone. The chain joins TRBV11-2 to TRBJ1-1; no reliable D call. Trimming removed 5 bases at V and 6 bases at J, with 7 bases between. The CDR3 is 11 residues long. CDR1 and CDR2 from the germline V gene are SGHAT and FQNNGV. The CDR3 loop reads CASSPMAEAFF. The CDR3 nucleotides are TGTGCCAGCAGCCCCATGGCTGAAGCTTTCTTT.

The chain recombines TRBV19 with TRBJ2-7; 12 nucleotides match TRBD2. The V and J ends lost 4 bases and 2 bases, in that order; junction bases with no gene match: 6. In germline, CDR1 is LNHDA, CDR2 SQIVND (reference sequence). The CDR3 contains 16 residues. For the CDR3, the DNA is TGTGCCAGTAGTAAGGGACTAGCGGGCGCCGCCTACGAGCAGTACTTC. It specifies CASSKGLAGAAYEQYF.

DNA of the CDR3: TGCGCCAGCAGCAGGGACGGGCCCCTGCGCACTGAAGCTTTCTTT. This gives the protein CASSRDGPLRTEAFF. The chain links TRBV5-1 to TRBJ1-1; the D gene is possibly TRBD1 (5 bases). CDR1 SGHRS and CDR2 YFSETQ come from the germline V gene. V dropped 4 bases and J dropped 4 bases, with 17 bases sitting between them. This CDR3 contains 15 residues.

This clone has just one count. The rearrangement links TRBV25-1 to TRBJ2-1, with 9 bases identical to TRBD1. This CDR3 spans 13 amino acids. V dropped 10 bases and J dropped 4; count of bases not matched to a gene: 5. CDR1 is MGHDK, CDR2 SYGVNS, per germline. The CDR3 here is CATGQGVYNEQFF. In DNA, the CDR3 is TGTGCCACGGGACAGGGAGTTTACAATGAGCAGTTCTTC.

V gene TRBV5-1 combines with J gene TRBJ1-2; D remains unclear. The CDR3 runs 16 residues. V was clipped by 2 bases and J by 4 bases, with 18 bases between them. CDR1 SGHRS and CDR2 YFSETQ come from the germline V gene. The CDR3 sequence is CASSLPGGEVFYGYTF. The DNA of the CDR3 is TGCGCCAGCAGCTTACCCGGCGGGGAGGTCTTCTATGGCTACACCTTC.

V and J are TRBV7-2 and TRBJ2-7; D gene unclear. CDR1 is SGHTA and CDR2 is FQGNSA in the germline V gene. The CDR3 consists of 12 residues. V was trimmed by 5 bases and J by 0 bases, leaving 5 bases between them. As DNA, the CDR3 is TGTGCCAGCAGCCCGGTCTCCTACGAGCAGTACTTC. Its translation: CASSPVSYEQYF.

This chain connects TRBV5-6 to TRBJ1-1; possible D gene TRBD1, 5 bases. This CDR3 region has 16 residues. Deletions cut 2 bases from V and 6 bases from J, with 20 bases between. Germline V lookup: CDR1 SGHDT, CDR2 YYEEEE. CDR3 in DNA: TGTGCCAGCAGCTTTGATGGGCGGACTAGGGGTGCTGAAGCTTTCTTT. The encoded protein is CASSFDGRTRGAEAFF.

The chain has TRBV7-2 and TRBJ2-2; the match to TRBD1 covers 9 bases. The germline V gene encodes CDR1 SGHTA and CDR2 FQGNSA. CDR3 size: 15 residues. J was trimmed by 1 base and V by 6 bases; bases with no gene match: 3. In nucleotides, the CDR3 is TGTGCCAGCAGTCAGGGACAGGGGAACACCGGGGAGCTGTTTTTT. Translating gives CASSQGQGNTGELFF.

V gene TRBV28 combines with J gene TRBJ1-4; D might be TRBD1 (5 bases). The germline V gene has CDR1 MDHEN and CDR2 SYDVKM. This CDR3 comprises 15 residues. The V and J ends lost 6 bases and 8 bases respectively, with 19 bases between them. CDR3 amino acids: CASRDISANYEKLFF. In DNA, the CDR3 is TGTGCCAGCAGGGACATCTCGGCAAATTACGAAAAACTGTTTTTT.

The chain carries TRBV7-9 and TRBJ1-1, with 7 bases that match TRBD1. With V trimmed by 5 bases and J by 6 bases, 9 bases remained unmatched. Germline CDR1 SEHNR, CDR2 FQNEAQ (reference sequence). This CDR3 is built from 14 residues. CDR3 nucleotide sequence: TGTGCCAGCAGCGTAGACACAGGGGTGGCTGAAGCTTTCTTT. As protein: CASSVDTGVAEAFF.

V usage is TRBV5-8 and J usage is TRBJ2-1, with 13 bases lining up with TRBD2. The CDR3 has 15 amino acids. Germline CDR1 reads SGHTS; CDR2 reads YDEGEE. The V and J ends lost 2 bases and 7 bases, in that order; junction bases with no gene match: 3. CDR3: CASSFGTSGMNEQFF. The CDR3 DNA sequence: TGTGCCAGCAGCTTCGGGACTAGCGGGATGAATGAGCAGTTCTTC.

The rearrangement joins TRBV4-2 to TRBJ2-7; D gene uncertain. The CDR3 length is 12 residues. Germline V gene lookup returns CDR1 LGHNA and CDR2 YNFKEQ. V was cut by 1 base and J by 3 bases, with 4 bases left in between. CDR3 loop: CASSQGSYEQYF. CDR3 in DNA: TGTGCCAGCAGCCAAGGGAGCTACGAGCAGTACTTC.

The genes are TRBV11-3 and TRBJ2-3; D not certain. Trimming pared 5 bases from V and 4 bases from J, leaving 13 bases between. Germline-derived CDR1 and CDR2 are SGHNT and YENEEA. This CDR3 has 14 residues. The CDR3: CASSPSRLSDTQYF. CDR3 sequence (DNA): TGTGCCAGCAGCCCTTCCAGGCTTTCAGATACGCAGTATTTT.

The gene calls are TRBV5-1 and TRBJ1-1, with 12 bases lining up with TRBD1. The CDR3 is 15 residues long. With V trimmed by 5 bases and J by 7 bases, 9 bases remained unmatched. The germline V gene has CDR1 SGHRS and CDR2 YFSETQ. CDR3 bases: TGCGCCAGCAGTCGGGGACAGGGGGCTTTTGGTGAAGCTTTCTTT. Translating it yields CASSRGQGAFGEAFF.

CDR3 DNA: TGTGCCAGCAGTGCCCCCTCGGCGGGAGTTCCCTACGAGCAGTACTTC. Protein product: CASSAPSAGVPYEQYF. The chain carries TRBV6-1 and TRBJ2-7, with TRBD2 matching over 7 bases. The CDR3 runs to 16 residues. V shed 4 bases, J shed 2 bases, and the junction held 11 bases outside the gene matches. Per germline, CDR1 MNHNS and CDR2 SASEGT.

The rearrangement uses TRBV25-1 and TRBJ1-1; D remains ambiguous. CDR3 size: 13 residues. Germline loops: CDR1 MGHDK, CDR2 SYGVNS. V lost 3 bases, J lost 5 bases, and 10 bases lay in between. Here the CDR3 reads CASSELAGTEAFF. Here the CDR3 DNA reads TGTGCCAGCAGTGAGCTGGCCGGGACTGAAGCTTTCTTT.

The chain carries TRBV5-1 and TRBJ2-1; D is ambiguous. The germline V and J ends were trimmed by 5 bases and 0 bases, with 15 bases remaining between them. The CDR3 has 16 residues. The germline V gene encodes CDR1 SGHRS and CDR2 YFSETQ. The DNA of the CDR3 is TGCGCCAGCAGTCAAGGATGGAGAAGCTCCTACAATGAGCAGTTCTTC. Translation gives CASSQGWRSSYNEQFF.

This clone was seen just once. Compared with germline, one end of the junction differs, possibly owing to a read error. The CDR3 region has the DNA TGTGCTAGCAGCCCGGGACTAGCGGAATACTACGAGCAGTACTTC. This sequence encodes CASSPGLAEYYEQYF. This sequence joins TRBV7-7 and TRBJ2-7; TRBD2 matches 11 bases. Germline-derived CDR1 and CDR2 are SSHAT and FNYEAQ (reference sequence). This CDR3 has 15 amino acids. The full variable domain, its missing parts supplied by reference TRBV7-7 and TRBJ2-7, is GAGVSQSPRYKVTKRGQDVTLRCDPISSHATLYWYQQALGQGPEFLTYFNYEAQPDKSGLPSDRFSAERPEGSISTLTIQRTEQRDSAMYRCASSPGLAEYYEQYFGPGTRLTVT.